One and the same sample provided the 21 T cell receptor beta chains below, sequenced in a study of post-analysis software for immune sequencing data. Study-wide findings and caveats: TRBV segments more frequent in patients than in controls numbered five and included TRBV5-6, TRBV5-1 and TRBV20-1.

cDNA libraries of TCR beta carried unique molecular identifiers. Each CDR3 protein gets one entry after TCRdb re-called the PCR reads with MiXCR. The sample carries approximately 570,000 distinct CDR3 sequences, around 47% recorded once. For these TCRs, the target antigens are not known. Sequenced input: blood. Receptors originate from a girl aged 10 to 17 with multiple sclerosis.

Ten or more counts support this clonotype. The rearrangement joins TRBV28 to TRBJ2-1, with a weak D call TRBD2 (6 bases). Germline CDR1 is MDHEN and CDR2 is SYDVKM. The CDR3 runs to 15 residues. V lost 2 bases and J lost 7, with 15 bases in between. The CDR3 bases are TGTGCCAGCAGTTTAATCGGACTAAATCGTAATGAGCAGTTCTTC. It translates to CASSLIGLNRNEQFF.

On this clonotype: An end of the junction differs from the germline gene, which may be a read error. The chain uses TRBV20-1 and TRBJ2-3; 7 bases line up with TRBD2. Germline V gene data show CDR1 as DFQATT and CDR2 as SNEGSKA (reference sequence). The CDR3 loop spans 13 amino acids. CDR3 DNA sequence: TGTAGTGCTAGAAGCGGGATTTGGGATACGCAGTATTTT. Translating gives CSARSGIWDTQYF.

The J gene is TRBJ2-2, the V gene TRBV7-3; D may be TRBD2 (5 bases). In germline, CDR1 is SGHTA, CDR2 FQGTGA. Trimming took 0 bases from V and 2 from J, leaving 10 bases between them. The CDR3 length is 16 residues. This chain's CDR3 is CASSLTLRGNTGELFF. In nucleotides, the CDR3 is TGTGCCAGCAGCTTAACGTTACGGGGAAACACCGGGGAGCTGTTTTTT.

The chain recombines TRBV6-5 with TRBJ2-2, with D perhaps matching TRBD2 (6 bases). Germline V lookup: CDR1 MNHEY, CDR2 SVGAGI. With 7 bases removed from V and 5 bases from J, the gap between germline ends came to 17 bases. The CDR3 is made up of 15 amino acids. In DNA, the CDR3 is TGTGCCAGCACCACCTCCTATGGGGGGACCGGGGAGCTGTTTTTT. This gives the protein CASTTSYGGTGELFF.

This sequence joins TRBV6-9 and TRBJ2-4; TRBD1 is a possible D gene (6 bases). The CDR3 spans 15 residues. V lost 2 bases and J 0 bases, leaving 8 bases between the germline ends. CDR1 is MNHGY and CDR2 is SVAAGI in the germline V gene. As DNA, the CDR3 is TGTGCCAGCAGTTATAGGGGGACAGCCAAAAACATTCAGTACTTC. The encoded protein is CASSYRGTAKNIQYF.

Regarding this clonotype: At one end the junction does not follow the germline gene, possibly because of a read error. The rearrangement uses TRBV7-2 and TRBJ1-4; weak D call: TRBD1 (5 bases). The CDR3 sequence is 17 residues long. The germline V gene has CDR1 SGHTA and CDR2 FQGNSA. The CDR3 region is CASSLVPESAGDGGLFF. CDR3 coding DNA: TGCGCCAGCAGCTTAGTTCCAGAATCGGCGGGGGATGGTGGTCTGTTTTTT.

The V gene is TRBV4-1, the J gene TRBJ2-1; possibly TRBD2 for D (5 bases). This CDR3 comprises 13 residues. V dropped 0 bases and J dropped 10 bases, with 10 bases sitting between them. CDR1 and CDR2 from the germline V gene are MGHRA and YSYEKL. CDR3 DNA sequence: TGCGCCAGCAGCCAAGACGGTCCTAGCGAGCAGTTCTTC. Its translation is CASSQDGPSEQFF.

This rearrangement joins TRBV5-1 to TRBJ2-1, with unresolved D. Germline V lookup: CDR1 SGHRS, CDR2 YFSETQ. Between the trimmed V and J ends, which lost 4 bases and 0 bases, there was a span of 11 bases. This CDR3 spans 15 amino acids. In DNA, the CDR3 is TGCGCCAGCAGCCCCTCCGGGCGCTCCTACAATGAGCAGTTCTTC. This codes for CASSPSGRSYNEQFF.

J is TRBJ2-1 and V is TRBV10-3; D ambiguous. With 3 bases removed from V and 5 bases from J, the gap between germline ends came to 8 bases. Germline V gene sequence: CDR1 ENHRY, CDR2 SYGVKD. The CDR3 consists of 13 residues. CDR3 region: CAISDERDNEQFF. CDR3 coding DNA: TGTGCCATCAGTGATGAGCGCGACAATGAGCAGTTCTTC.

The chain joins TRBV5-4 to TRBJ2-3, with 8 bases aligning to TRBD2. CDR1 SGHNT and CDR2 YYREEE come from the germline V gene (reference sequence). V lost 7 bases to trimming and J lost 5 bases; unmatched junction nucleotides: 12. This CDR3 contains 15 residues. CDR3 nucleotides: TGTGCCAGCCTGCGGGCGGGGGGCCGTCAAGATACGCAGTATTTT. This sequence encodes CASLRAGGRQDTQYF. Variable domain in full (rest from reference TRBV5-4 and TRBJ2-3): ETGVTQSPTHLIKTRGQQVTLRCSSQSGHNTVSWYQQALGQGPQFIFQYYREEENGRGNFPPRFSGLQFPNYSSELNVNALELDDSALYLCASLRAGGRQDTQYFGPGTRLTVL.

The CDR3 sequence is CAISDGETQYF. The CDR3 nucleotides read TGTGCCATCAGTGATGGAGAGACCCAGTACTTC. The chain employs TRBV10-3 and TRBJ2-5; D remains unclear. Germline lookup yields CDR1 ENHRY and CDR2 SYGVKD. CDR3 size: 11 residues. V gave up 3 bases and J gave up 4 bases, with 3 bases separating them.

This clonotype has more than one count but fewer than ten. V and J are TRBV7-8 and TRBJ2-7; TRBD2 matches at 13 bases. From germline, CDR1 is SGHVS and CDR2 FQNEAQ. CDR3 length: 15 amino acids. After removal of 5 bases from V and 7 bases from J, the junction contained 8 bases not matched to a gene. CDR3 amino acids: CASSIRLAGGGEQYF. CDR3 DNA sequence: TGTGCCAGCAGCATAAGACTAGCGGGAGGTGGTGAGCAGTACTTC.

CDR3 sequence: CSVASIYEQYF. Here the CDR3 DNA reads TGCAGCGTGGCGAGTATTTACGAGCAGTACTTC. This chain uses TRBV29-1 with TRBJ2-7; D unresolved. The CDR3 runs 11 residues. The V end lost 6 bases, the J end lost 4 bases, and 10 bases lay between the germline ends. Germline CDR1 is SQVTM and CDR2 is ANQGSEA.

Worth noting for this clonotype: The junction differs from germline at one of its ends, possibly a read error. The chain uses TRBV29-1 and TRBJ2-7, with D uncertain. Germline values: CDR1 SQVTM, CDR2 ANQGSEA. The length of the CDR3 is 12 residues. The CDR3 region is CSIEDASYEQYF. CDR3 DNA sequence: TGCAGCATTGAAGATGCCTCCTACGAGCAGTACTTC.

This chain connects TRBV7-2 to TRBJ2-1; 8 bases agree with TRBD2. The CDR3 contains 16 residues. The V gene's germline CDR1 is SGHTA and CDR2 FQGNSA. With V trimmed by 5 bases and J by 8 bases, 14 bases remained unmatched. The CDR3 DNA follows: TGTGCCAGCAGCCCCCTGGGTTCCAGCGGGAGATATGAGCAGTTCTTC. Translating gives CASSPLGSSGRYEQFF.

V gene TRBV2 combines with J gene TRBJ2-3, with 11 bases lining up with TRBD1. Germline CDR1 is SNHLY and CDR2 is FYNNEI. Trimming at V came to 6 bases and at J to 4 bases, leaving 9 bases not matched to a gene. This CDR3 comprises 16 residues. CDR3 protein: CASRVVGQGASDTQYF. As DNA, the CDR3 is TGTGCCAGCAGAGTAGTTGGACAGGGGGCGTCAGATACGCAGTATTTT.

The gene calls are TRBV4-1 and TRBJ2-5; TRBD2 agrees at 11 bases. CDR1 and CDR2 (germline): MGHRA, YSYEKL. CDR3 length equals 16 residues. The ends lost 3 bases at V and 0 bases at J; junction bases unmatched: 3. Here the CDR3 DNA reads TGCGCCAGCAGCCATAGACTAGCGGGGAACCAAGAGACCCAGTACTTC. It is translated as CASSHRLAGNQETQYF.

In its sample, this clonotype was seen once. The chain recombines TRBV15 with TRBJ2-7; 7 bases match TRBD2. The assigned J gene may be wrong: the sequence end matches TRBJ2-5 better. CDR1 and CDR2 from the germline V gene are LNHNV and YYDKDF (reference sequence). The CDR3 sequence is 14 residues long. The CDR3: CATSRLADVETQYF. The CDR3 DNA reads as TGTGCCACCAGCAGACTAGCGGACGTGGAGACCCAGTACTTC.

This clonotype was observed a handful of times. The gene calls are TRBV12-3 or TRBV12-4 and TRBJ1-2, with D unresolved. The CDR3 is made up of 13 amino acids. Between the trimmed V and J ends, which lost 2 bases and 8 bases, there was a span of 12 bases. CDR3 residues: CASSLNSREGYTF. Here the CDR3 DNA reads TGTGCCAGCAGTTTAAATTCGAGGGAGGGCTACACCTTC.

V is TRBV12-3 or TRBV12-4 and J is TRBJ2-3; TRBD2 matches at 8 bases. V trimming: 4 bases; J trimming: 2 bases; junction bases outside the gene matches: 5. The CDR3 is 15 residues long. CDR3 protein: CASSSVSGTTDTQYF. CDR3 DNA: TGTGCCAGCAGTTCGGTTAGCGGGACCACAGATACGCAGTATTTT.

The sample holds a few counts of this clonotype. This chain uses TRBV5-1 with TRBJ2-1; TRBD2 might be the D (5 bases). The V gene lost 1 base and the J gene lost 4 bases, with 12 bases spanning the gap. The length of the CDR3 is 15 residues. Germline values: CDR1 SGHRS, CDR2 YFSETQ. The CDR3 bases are TGCGCCAGCAGCTTGTTGGCGGAGGCGTACAATGAGCAGTTCTTC. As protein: CASSLLAEAYNEQFF. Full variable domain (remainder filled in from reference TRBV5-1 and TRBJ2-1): KAGVTQTPRYLIKTRGQQVTLSCSPISGHRSVSWYQQTPGQGLQFLFEYFSETQRNKGNFPGRFSGRQFSNSRSEMNVSTLELGDSALYLCASSLLAEAYNEQFFGPGTRLTVL.